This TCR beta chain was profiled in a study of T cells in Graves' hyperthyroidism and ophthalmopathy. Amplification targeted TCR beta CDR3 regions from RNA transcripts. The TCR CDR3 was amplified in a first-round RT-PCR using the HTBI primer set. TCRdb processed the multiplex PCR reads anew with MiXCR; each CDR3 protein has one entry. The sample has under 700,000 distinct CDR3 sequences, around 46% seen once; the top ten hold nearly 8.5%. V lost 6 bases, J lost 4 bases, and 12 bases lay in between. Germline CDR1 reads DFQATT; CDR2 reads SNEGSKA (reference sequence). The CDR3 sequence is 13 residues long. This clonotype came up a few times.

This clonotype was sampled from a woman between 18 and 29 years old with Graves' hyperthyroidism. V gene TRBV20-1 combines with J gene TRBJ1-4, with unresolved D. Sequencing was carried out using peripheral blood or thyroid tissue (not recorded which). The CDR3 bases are TGCAGTGCCCGCCGGGCGAGTAATGAAAAACTGTTTTTT. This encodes CSARRASNEKLFF.